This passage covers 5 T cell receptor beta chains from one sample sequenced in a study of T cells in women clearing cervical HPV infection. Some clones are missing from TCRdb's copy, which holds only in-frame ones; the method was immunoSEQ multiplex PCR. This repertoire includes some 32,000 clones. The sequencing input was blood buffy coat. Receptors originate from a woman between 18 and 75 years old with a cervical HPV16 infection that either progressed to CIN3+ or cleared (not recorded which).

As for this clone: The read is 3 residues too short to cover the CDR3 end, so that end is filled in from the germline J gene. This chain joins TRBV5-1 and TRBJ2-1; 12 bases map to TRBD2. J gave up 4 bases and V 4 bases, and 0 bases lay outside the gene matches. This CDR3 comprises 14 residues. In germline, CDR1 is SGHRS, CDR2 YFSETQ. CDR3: CASSTSGGYNEQFF. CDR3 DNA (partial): TGCGCCAGCAGCACTAGCGGGGGGTACAATGAG.

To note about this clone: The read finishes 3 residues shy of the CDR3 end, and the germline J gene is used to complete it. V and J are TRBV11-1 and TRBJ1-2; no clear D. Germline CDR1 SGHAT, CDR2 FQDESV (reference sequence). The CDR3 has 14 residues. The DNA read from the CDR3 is TGTGCCAGCAGCTTCCTTCAGGAAGGGTACGAC. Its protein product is CASSFLQEGYD. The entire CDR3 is CASSFLQEGYDYTF.

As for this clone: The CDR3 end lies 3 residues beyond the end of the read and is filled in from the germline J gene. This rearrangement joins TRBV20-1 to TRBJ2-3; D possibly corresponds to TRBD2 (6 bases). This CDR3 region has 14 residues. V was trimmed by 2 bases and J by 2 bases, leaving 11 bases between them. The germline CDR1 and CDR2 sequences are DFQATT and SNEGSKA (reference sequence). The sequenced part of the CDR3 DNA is TGCAGTGCTAGAAGTAGGCGGGACACAGATACG. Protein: CSARSRRDTDT. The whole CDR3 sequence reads CSARSRRDTDTQYF.

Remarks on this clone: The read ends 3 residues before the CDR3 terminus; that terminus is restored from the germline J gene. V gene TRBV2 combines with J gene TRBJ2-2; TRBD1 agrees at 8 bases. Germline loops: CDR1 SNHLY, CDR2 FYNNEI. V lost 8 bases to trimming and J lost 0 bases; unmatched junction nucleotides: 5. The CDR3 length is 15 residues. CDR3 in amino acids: CASYLTGANTGELFF. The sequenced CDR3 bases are TGTGCCAGCTACTTGACAGGGGCGAACACCGGGGAG.

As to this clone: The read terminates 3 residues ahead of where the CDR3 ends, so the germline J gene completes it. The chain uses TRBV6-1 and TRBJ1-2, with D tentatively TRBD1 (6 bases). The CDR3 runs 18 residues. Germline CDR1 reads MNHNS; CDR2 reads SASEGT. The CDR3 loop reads CASSEPWLERGARGTYTF. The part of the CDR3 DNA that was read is TGTGCCAGCAGTGAACCCTGGTTAGAGCGGGGGGCCAGGGGTACC.